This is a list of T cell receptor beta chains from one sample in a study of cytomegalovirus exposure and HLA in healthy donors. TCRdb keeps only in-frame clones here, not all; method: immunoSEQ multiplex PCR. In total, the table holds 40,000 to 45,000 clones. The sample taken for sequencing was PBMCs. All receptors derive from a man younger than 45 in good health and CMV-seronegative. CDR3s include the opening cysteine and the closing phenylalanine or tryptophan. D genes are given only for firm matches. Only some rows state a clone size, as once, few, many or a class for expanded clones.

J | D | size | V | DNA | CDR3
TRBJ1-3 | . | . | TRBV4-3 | TGCGCCAGCAGCCAAGAGTGGGGAGGTTCGACGGCTGGAAACACCATATATTTT | CASSQEWGGSTAGNTIYF
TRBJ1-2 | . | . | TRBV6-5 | TGTGCCAGCAGTCTGACGGGTAACTATGGCTACACCTTC | CASSLTGNYGYTF
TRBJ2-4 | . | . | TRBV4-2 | TGTGCCAGCAGCCAAGTCTTGAGGGACATTCAGTACTTC | CASSQVLRDIQYF
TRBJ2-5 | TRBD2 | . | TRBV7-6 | TGTGCCAGCAGCCCGACTAGCGGGGGACAACACCAGTACTTC | CASSPTSGGQHQYF
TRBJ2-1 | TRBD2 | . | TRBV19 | TGTGCCAGTAGTATAGCCCTAGCGGGAGGGAACAATGAGCAGTTCTTC | CASSIALAGGNNEQFF
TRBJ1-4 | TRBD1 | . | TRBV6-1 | TGTGCCAGCAGTGAATGGGACAGTGATAATGAAAAACTGTTTTTT | CASSEWDSDNEKLFF
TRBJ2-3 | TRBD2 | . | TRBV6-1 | TGTGCCAGCGCCGAACGGGGGGGCGGAGATACGCAGTATTTT | CASAERGGGDTQYF
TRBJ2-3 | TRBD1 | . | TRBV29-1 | TGCAGCGTTGCCGGGACAGGGAGAACTTTT | CSVAGTGRTF
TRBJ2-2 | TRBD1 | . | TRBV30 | TGTGCCTCCGGACAGGGGAACACCGGGGAGCTGTTTTTT | CASGQGNTGELFF
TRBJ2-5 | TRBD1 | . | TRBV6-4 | TGTGCCAGCACGATCGGACAGGGAACCCTCCAAGAGACCCAGTACTTC | CASTIGQGTLQETQYF
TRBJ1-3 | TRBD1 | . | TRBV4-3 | TGCGCCAGCAGCCAGGACAGGAACTCTGGAAACACCATATATTTT | CASSQDRNSGNTIYF
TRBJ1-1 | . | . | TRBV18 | TGTGCCAGCTCACCTACGGCAGGGTTGAACACTGAAGCTTTCTTT | CASSPTAGLNTEAFF
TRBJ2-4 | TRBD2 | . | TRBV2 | TGTGCCAGCAGTGGACTAGCGGGGGGGCTCTTAGCCAAAAACATTCAGTACTTC | CASSGLAGGLLAKNIQYF
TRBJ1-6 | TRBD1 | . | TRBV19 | TGTGCCAGTAGTATGAGGTGGGACAGGGCCGCACCCCTCCACTTT | CASSMRWDRAAPLHF
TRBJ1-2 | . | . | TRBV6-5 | TGTGCCAGCAGAACTATGGGGGGGTATAATGGCTACACCTTC | CASRTMGGYNGYTF
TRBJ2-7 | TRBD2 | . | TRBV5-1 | TGCGCCAGCAGCGTTACCGGGACTAGCGATTTCTACGAGCAGTACTTC | CASSVTGTSDFYEQYF
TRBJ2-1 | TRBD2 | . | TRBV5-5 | TGTGCCAGCAGACTAGCGGGGGGATCCCACAATGAGCAGTTCTTC | CASRLAGGSHNEQFF
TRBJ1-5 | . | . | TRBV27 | TGTGCCAGCAGGCTATCCCCAGGACTCAATCAGCCCCAGCATTTT | CASRLSPGLNQPQHF
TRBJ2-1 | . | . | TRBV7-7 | TGTGCTAGCAGCTTTTCGCAGGAGGGAGACAATGAGCAGTTCTTC | CASSFSQEGDNEQFF
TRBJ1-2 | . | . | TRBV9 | TGTGCCAGCAGCGGATTGGACAGATTCCCCTCAGGCTACACCTTC | CASSGLDRFPSGYTF
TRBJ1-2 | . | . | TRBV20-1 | TGCAGTGCTAGCCGCGGCTCCGGCTACACCTTC | CSASRGSGYTF
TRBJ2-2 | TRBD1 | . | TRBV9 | TGTGCCAGCAGCGCGGGACAGGCGAGGGGGGAGCTGTTTTTT | CASSAGQARGELFF
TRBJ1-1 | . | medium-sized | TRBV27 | TGTGCCAGCACCCCTTCGGGGGCGGGGGCGACTGAAGCTTTCTTT | CASTPSGAGATEAFF
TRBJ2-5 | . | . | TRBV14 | TGTGCCAGCAGCCAAGCCGGATACAGGGGAGGAGAGACCCAGTACTTC | CASSQAGYRGGETQYF
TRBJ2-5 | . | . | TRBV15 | TGTGCCACCAGTGCGTCCTCAGAGACCCAGTACTTC | CATSASSETQYF
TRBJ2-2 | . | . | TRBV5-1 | TGCGCCAGCAGCTTGAGTGGCGCAGCTCGGGTCGGGGAGCTGTTTTTT | CASSLSGAARVGELFF
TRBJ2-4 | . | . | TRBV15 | TGTGCCACCAGCAGCCCTTGGAGCAAAAACATTCAGTACTTC | CATSSPWSKNIQYF
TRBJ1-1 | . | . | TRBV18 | TGTGCCAGCTCACCGGGGCGGAACACTGAAGCTTTCTTT | CASSPGRNTEAFF
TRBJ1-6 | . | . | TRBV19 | TGTGCCAGTAGTACAACCCTGGAAAGAGGCGGTTCACCCCTCCACTTT | CASSTTLERGGSPLHF
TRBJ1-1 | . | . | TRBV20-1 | TGCAGTGCCACCCCCCAGGTCGGAGCTTTCTTT | CSATPQVGAFF
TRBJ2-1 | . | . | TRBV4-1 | TGCGCCAGCAGCCAAGGGCAGGGATGGACGGCCTCCGACAATGAGCAGTTCTTC | CASSQGQGWTASDNEQFF
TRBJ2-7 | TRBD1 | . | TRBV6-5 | TGTGCCAGCAGTTATATCCGCAGGGGGCACGAGCAGTACTTC | CASSYIRRGHEQYF
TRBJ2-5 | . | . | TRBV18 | TGTGCCAGCTCAACGGGACTGGGGGAGACCCAGTACTTC | CASSTGLGETQYF
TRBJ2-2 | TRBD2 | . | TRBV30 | TGTGCCTGGAGTGTAACGGCTAGCGGGCGAACCGGGGAGCTGTTTTTT | CAWSVTASGRTGELFF
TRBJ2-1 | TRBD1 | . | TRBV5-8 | TGTGCCAGCAGCCTAGACAGGGTAACCTACAATGAGCAGTTCTTC | CASSLDRVTYNEQFF
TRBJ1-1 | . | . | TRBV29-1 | TGCAGCGTTGTAGGGGTCCAGGGGAACACTGAAGCTTTCTTT | CSVVGVQGNTEAFF
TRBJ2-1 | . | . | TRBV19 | TGTGCCGCCCGGACGGGACTTGACTCAAATGAGCAGTTCTTC | CAARTGLDSNEQFF
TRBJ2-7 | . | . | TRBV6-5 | TGTGCCAGCAGTCCCATTTCCGGTCCGGGCTACGAGCAGTACTTC | CASSPISGPGYEQYF
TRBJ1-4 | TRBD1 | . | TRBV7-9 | TGTGCCAGCAGCCCGAGGGACAGCCGTGAAAAACTGTTTTTT | CASSPRDSREKLFF
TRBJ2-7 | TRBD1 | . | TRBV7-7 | TGTGCTAGCAGCCAAGGACAGGGGTCCTACGAGCAGTACTTC | CASSQGQGSYEQYF